These 23 T cell receptor beta chains came from one sample sequenced in a study of control samples from healthy donors and cancer patients. The repertoire was sequenced with immunoSEQ multiplex PCR; TCRdb's copy has only in-frame clones and lacks some. The data contain around 70,000 clones, 94% of them singletons. Sequencing was performed on blood. These receptors all come from a woman aged 25 to 39 in good health.

V usage is TRBV18 and J usage is TRBJ2-5; 8 bases are shared with TRBD1. V lost 8 bases, J lost 5 bases, and 7 bases stayed unmatched. The CDR3 is made up of 13 amino acids. Germline V gene data show CDR1 as KGHSH and CDR2 as LQKENI. CDR3 in amino acids: CASAPGQAETQYF. CDR3 coding DNA: TGTGCCAGCGCTCCGGGACAGGCGGAGACCCAGTACTTC. Together with reference TRBV18 and TRBJ2-5, the CDR3 gives the full variable domain: NAGVMQNPRHLVRRRGQEARLRCSPMKGHSHVYWYRQLPEEGLKFMVYLQKENIIDESGMPKERFSAEFPKEGPSILRIQQVVRGDSAAYFCASAPGQAETQYFGPGTRLLVL.

This sequence joins TRBV19 and TRBJ1-2, with 8 bases matching TRBD1. CDR3 length: 13 amino acids. Germline CDR1 LNHDA, CDR2 SQIVND (reference sequence). The junction had 5 bases not matched to a gene; V was cut back by 7 bases and J by 4 bases. CDR3 DNA: TGTGCCAGTAACCGGGACAGGTCCTATGGCTACACCTTC. Protein product: CASNRDRSYGYTF. Using reference TRBV19 and TRBJ1-2 for the parts outside the CDR3, the full variable domain is DGGITQSPKYLFRKEGQNVTLSCEQNLNHDAMYWYRQDPGQGLRLIYYSQIVNDFQKGDIAEGYSVSREKKESFPLTVTSAQKNPTAFYLCASNRDRSYGYTFGSGTRLTVV.

The chain recombines TRBV11-2 with TRBJ1-1; no firm D call. V lost 2 bases and J lost 0, with 7 bases in between. The germline V gene encodes CDR1 SGHAT and CDR2 FQNNGV. The CDR3 contains 14 residues. CDR3 bases: TGTGCCAGCAGCTTAAAGAGGTTGAACACTGAAGCTTTCTTT. Protein: CASSLKRLNTEAFF.

V and J are TRBV6-1 and TRBJ2-1, with D unresolved. Looked up from germline, CDR1 is MNHNS and CDR2 is SASEGT. This CDR3 contains 13 residues. Between the trimmed V and J ends, which lost 9 bases and 4 bases, there was a span of 13 bases. CDR3 protein: CASCPHSYNEQFF. CDR3 sequence (DNA): TGTGCCAGTTGCCCCCATTCTTACAATGAGCAGTTCTTC.

CDR3 bases: TGTGCCAGCAGCTTAATGCAGGGGGAAGGCAATGAGCAGTTCTTC. Residues: CASSLMQGEGNEQFF. The chain employs TRBV11-2 and TRBJ2-1; 7 bases agree with TRBD1. This CDR3 is 15 amino acids long. Germline loops: CDR1 SGHAT, CDR2 FQNNGV. J lost 6 bases, V lost 2 bases, and 7 bases had no gene match.

This clone was picked up a small number of times. Other DNA sequences in the same sample also yield this CDR3. The CDR3 DNA reads TGTGCCAGCAGTTTAATAGTTGAGACCCAGTACTTC. Its translation is CASSLIVETQYF. The chain joins TRBV12-3 or TRBV12-4 to TRBJ2-5; D uncertain. Deletions cut 2 bases from V and 5 bases from J, with 6 bases between. The CDR3 totals 12 residues.

The CDR3 region has the DNA TGTGCCAGCATACAGGGGGGTCACAATGAGCAGTTCTTC. Its protein is CASIQGGHNEQFF. The rearrangement joins TRBV2 to TRBJ2-1, with 8 positions matching TRBD1. V shed 7 bases and J 5 bases; nucleotides not matched to a gene: 4. Per the germline V gene, CDR1 is SNHLY and CDR2 is FYNNEI. This CDR3 has 13 amino acids.

The rearrangement joins TRBV7-3 to TRBJ1-2; D gene uncertain. CDR1 SGHTA and CDR2 FQGTGA come from the germline V gene. CDR3 length: 13 residues. V lost 4 bases to trimming and J lost 5 bases, with 11 bases between them. The CDR3 loop reads CASSSGRWYGYTF. CDR3 DNA: TGTGCCAGCAGCTCCGGGAGGTGGTATGGCTACACCTTC.

The J gene is TRBJ2-5, the V gene TRBV28; D might be TRBD2 (5 bases). Looked up from germline, CDR1 is MDHEN and CDR2 is SYDVKM. This CDR3 region has 13 residues. V lost 6 bases and J lost 1, with 9 bases in between. CDR3 coding DNA: TGTGCCAGCAGCCCGGGATCCCAAGAGACCCAGTACTTC. It is translated as CASSPGSQETQYF.

V and J are TRBV5-1 and TRBJ1-4, with 9 bases fitting TRBD1. The germline CDR1 and CDR2 sequences are SGHRS and YFSETQ. The CDR3 consists of 14 residues. V dropped 4 bases and J dropped 6; count of bases not matched to a gene: 4. CDR3 coding DNA: TGCGCCAGCAGCGAACAGGGGGCGGATGAAAAACTGTTTTTT. Translating it yields CASSEQGADEKLFF.

The chain carries TRBV10-2 and TRBJ2-7, with 7 bases matching TRBD1. The ends lost 6 bases at V and 0 bases at J; junction bases unmatched: 2. CDR1 is WSHSY, CDR2 SAAADI, per germline. The CDR3 runs 13 residues. The CDR3 sequence: CASSGTASYEQYV. The CDR3 nucleotides read TGCGCCAGCAGCGGGACAGCCTCCTACGAGCAGTACGTC.

The chain has TRBV2 and TRBJ2-2; possible D gene TRBD1, 6 bases. This CDR3 has 13 amino acids. V shed 4 bases and J shed 6 bases, with 9 bases lying between them. CDR1 and CDR2 (germline): SNHLY, FYNNEI. The CDR3 DNA reads TGTGCCAGCAGTGGAGGGGGTCCCGGGGAGCTGTTTTTT. It codes for CASSGGGPGELFF.

With regard to this clone: The same CDR3 also results from other DNA sequences found in this sample. The chain employs TRBV28 and TRBJ1-5; no reliable D call. The V end lost 4 bases, the J end lost 5 bases, and 6 bases lay between the germline ends. The germline V gene has CDR1 MDHEN and CDR2 SYDVKM. CDR3 length: 12 residues. CDR3 DNA sequence: TGTGCCAGCAGTTCTGGAGATCAGCCCCAGCATTTT. Its protein product is CASSSGDQPQHF.

The V call is TRBV4-1, the J call TRBJ1-2; a weak D match, TRBD1 (6 bases). The V end was cut by 1 base, the J end by 0 bases, with 12 bases between. CDR3 length equals 16 residues. The V gene's germline CDR1 is MGHRA and CDR2 YSYEKL. CDR3 loop: CASSQGGTFSNYGYTF. The CDR3 region has the DNA TGCGCCAGCAGCCAAGGGGGGACATTTTCTAACTATGGCTACACCTTC.

Only one count was recorded for this clone. The CDR3 DNA sequence: TGTGCCAGCAGCCCAGACCCGGACATCAGCTCTGGAAACACCATATATTTT. It translates to CASSPDPDISSGNTIYF. This sequence joins TRBV5-4 and TRBJ1-3, with D possibly matching TRBD1 (5 bases). The CDR3 spans 17 residues. Trimming left V 4 bases short and J 0 bases short, with 17 bases between. Per germline, CDR1 SGHNT and CDR2 YYREEE (reference sequence). Filled out from reference TRBV5-4 and TRBJ1-3, the complete variable domain reads ETGVTQSPTHLIKTRGQQVTLRCSSQSGHNTVSWYQQALGQGPQFIFQYYREEENGRGNFPPRFSGLQFPNYSSELNVNALELDDSALYLCASSPDPDISSGNTIYFGEGSWLTVV.

The chain combines TRBV7-8 with TRBJ1-6; D is perhaps TRBD1 (6 bases). CDR1 is SGHVS, CDR2 FQNEAQ, per germline. The CDR3 extends over 15 amino acids. Trimming took 6 bases from V and 8 from J, leaving 17 bases between them. CDR3 sequence (DNA): TGTGCCAGCAGTGCTCTGGGGGGCAGGGATTCACCCCTCCACTTT. It encodes CASSALGGRDSPLHF.

Of note for this clone: The sample has other DNA sequences that encode this CDR3 too. The chain carries TRBV19 and TRBJ1-1, with D hard to call. Germline values: CDR1 LNHDA, CDR2 SQIVND (reference sequence). The CDR3 runs to 13 residues. V gave up 6 bases and J gave up 1 base, with 9 bases separating them. The CDR3, as DNA: TGTGCCAGTAGCTACGGAGGGAACACTGAAGCTTTCTTT. It specifies CASSYGGNTEAFF.

The rearrangement links TRBV14 to TRBJ2-5; D is ambiguous. V was pared by 0 bases and J by 5 bases, with 7 bases between. The CDR3 loop spans 13 amino acids. From germline, CDR1 is SGHDN and CDR2 FVKESK. CDR3 residues: CASSQDLLETQYF. CDR3 in DNA: TGTGCCAGCAGCCAAGATCTTTTGGAGACCCAGTACTTC.

The chain is built from TRBV24-1 and TRBJ1-2; the D gene is possibly TRBD1 (5 bases). V was pared by 1 base and J by 6 bases, with 11 bases between. Germline CDR1 and CDR2: KGHDR and SFDVKD. The CDR3 runs 14 residues. CDR3 sequence reads: CATSDFAGTDGYTF. The DNA for the CDR3 is TGTGCCACCAGTGATTTCGCAGGGACTGATGGCTACACCTTC.

The sample holds one count of this clone. The chain is built from TRBV27 and TRBJ1-5; TRBD1 might be the D (6 bases). V was trimmed by 3 bases and J by 2 bases, leaving 8 bases between them. This CDR3 spans 14 amino acids. The V gene's germline CDR1 is MNHEY and CDR2 SMNVEV (reference sequence). The CDR3: CASSFSGGNQPQHF. The CDR3 coding sequence is TGTGCCAGCAGTTTTTCAGGGGGCAATCAGCCCCAGCATTTT.

The gene calls are TRBV6-5 and TRBJ1-2; D remains unclear. This CDR3 has 13 residues. Trimming took 3 bases from V and 5 from J, leaving 10 bases between them. The germline V gene has CDR1 MNHEY and CDR2 SVGAGI. The CDR3 DNA follows: TGTGCCAGCAGTTATGGCAGGAGGTATGGCTACACCTTC. Translating gives CASSYGRRYGYTF.

CDR3 nucleotide sequence: TGTGCCAGCAGCGATAACAATGAGCAGTTCTTC. It is translated as CASSDNNEQFF. The rearrangement uses TRBV9 and TRBJ2-1, with unresolved D. Deletions cut 3 bases from V and 5 bases from J, with 3 bases between. The CDR3 runs 11 residues. Per the germline V gene, CDR1 is SGDLS and CDR2 is YYNGEE.

On this clone: Other DNA variants within this sample encode the same CDR3. The chain couples TRBV2 to TRBJ1-2; D gene unclear. From germline, CDR1 is SNHLY and CDR2 FYNNEI. This CDR3 region has 11 residues. V was cut by 2 bases and J by 4 bases, with 2 bases left in between. The CDR3 sequence: CASSETYGYTF. CDR3 nucleotide sequence: TGTGCCAGCAGTGAAACCTATGGCTACACCTTC.